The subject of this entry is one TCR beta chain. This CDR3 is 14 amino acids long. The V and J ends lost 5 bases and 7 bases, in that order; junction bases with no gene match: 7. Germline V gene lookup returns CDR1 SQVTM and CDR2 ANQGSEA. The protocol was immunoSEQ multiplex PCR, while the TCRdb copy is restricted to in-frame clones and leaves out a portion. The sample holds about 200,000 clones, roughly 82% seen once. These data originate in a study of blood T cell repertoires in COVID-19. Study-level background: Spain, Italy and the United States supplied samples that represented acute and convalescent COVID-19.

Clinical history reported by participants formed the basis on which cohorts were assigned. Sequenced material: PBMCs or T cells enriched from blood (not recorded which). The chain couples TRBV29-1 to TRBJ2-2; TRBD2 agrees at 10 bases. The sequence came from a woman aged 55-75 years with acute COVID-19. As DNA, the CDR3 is TGCAGCGTTCCGAGCGGGAGGGGAGGCGGGGAGCTGTTTTTT. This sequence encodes CSVPSGRGGGELFF.